The present TCR beta chain was sequenced within a study of technical replicates of blood from a handful of donors. V was cut by 1 base and J by 5 bases, with 9 bases left in between. CDR1 and CDR2 (germline): SGHKS, YYEKEE (reference sequence). The CDR3 totals 13 residues. Data came from immunoSEQ multiplex PCR; TCRdb stores just in-frame clones and leaves some out. Of tens of thousands of clones listed, 95% are singletons. The sample consisted of T cells isolated from PBMCs. This chain connects TRBV5-5 to TRBJ1-1, with unresolved D. This TCR came from a human donor in good health. The CDR3 DNA sequence: TGTGCCAGCAGCTTGATGGTCGAGACTGAAGCTTTCTTT. This sequence encodes CASSLMVETEAFF.